This is a list of T cell receptor beta chains from one sample in a study of beta chain features in type 1 diabetes. Clones were read by immunoSEQ multiplex PCR, and TCRdb kept only the in-frame ones, dropping some. The sample lists roughly 240,000 clones, approximately 70% seen once, with 0.053% in the top ten. The specimen sequenced was naive CD4+ T cells from blood. These receptor sequences come from a man aged 30 to 45 in good health. CDR3s include the opening cysteine and the closing phenylalanine or tryptophan. The order of the fields is V gene, J gene, clone size, D gene, CDR3 DNA, CDR3 protein. The D gene is left open where the match is weak. A clone size is listed for some rows: how often the clone was seen (once, few, many), or a class if it is expanded.

>TRBV7-2|TRBJ2-3|NA|NA
TGTGCCAGCAGCTTATTTGGACAGAGCACAGATACGCAGTATTTT
CASSLFGQSTDTQYF
>TRBV9|TRBJ2-7|NA|NA
TGTGCCAGCAGCGAAGGACCCCGCTACTACGAGCAGTACTTC
CASSEGPRYYEQYF
>TRBV9|TRBJ2-5|NA|TRBD2
TGTGCCAGCAGCGTAGAGGCGGGAGTAGGGGAGACCCAGTACTTC
CASSVEAGVGETQYF
>TRBV4-1|TRBJ2-1|NA|TRBD2
TGCGCCAGCAGCCCTAGCGGGAGCTCCTACAATGAGCAGTTCTTC
CASSPSGSSYNEQFF
>TRBV25-1|TRBJ1-4|NA|NA
TGTGCCAGCAGGGGCCACAGAATGGGAGGAGAAAAACTGTTTTTT
CASRGHRMGGEKLFF
>TRBV5-1|TRBJ2-2|NA|NA
TGCGCCAGCAGCCGGACAGATCGGGCCGGGGAGCTGTTTTTT
CASSRTDRAGELFF
>TRBV20-1|TRBJ2-3|few|NA
TGCAGTGCTCCAATCACAGATACGCAGTATTTT
CSAPITDTQYF
>TRBV30|TRBJ2-1|NA|NA
TGTGCCTGGAGTCCAGGCTCTCCTAACAATGAGCAGTTCTTC
CAWSPGSPNNEQFF
>TRBV10-3|TRBJ2-3|NA|NA
TGTGCCATCACCCTGGGGGATACGCAGTATTTT
CAITLGDTQYF
>TRBV29-1|TRBJ2-7|NA|TRBD1
TGCAGCGTTGCTAAGACAGGGGTCTACGAGCAGTACTTC
CSVAKTGVYEQYF
>TRBV28|TRBJ2-1|NA|TRBD2
TGTGCCAGCCCTCCGACTAGCGGGTGGGCGGCGGGTGAGCAGTTCTTC
CASPPTSGWAAGEQFF
>TRBV11-2|TRBJ2-1|NA|TRBD2
TGTGCCAGCAGCTTAGTGCCTGGGACTAGAGCGGGTGAGCAGTTCTTC
CASSLVPGTRAGEQFF
>TRBV7-2|TRBJ2-1|few|NA
TGTGCCAGCAGCTTTGATAGGGGCTCCTACAATGAGCAGTTCTTC
CASSFDRGSYNEQFF
>TRBV28|TRBJ2-7|few|TRBD1
TGTGCCAGCAATGACAGGGTAATGAGCGAGCAGTACTTC
CASNDRVMSEQYF
>TRBV30|TRBJ2-5|once|NA
TGTGCCTGGAGGGTAAGGGGGGGAGAGACCCAGTACTTC
CAWRVRGGETQYF
>TRBV7-9|TRBJ2-5|NA|NA
TGTGCCAGCAGCTTAGGGACAGACAAAGAGACCCAGTACTTC
CASSLGTDKETQYF
>TRBV29-1|TRBJ1-1|few|NA
TGCAGCGTTGAAAGGTGGGGGGCTGAAGCTTTCTTT
CSVERWGAEAFF
>TRBV29-1|TRBJ2-1|few|NA
TGCAGCGTTGGGACGGTATACAATGAGCAGTTCTTC
CSVGTVYNEQFF
>TRBV6-5|TRBJ1-2|NA|NA
TGTGCCAGCAGTGACAGCTATGGCTACACCTTC
CASSDSYGYTF
>TRBV10-3|TRBJ2-5|NA|TRBD2
TGTGCCATCAGCGATAGCGGGGGGGCCTGGGAGACCCAGTACTTC
CAISDSGGAWETQYF
>TRBV29-1|TRBJ1-1|NA|NA
TGCAGCGTTGGGCCAGGGCTGGGAACTGAAGCTTTCTTT
CSVGPGLGTEAFF
>TRBV7-7|TRBJ1-1|NA|NA
TGTGCCAGCAGCTTAAGGGTGGGCACTGAAGCTTTCTTT
CASSLRVGTEAFF
>TRBV7-2|TRBJ2-7|NA|NA
TGTGCCAGCAGCTTAGCGGGAGGAAGGGAGCAGTACTTC
CASSLAGGREQYF
>TRBV30|TRBJ2-7|NA|NA
TGTGCCTGGAGTGTCATGGGAGCGCTCGAGCAGTACTTC
CAWSVMGALEQYF
>TRBV5-1|TRBJ1-6|NA|NA
TGCGCCAGCAGCCGTGACTCCACTAGGGAGGATTCACCCCTCCACTTT
CASSRDSTREDSPLHF
>TRBV30|TRBJ1-2|NA|NA
TGTGCCTGGAGTCAACCCATTCAACGACTTGGCTACACCTTC
CAWSQPIQRLGYTF
>TRBV2|TRBJ2-5|NA|TRBD1
TGTGCCAGCAGCCTGTTGGGACAGGGAAAAGAGACCCAGTACTTC
CASSLLGQGKETQYF
>TRBV29-1|TRBJ2-1|NA|NA
TGCAGCGTTAACCCGGAGGCATCTGAGCAGTTCTTC
CSVNPEASEQFF
>TRBV30|TRBJ1-6|NA|NA
TGTGCCTGGACAGCAAATAATTCACCCCTCCACTTT
CAWTANNSPLHF
>TRBV30|TRBJ2-3|NA|TRBD2
TGTGCCTGGAGTTCGGGGGGTGGGACAGATACGCAGTATTTT
CAWSSGGGTDTQYF
>TRBV29-1|TRBJ2-1|NA|NA
TGCAGCGTTAGACTTTACAATGAGCAGTTCTTC
CSVRLYNEQFF
>TRBV7-2|TRBJ2-3|NA|NA
TGTGCCAGCAGCTTAGCTCGGGCGGGTACCCGAACAGATACGCAGTATTTT
CASSLARAGTRTDTQYF
>TRBV30|TRBJ2-1|NA|TRBD2
TGTGCCTGGAGTGTACAACTAGCGGGGGCCAATGAGCAGTTCTTC
CAWSVQLAGANEQFF
>TRBV7-6|TRBJ1-2|NA|NA
TGTGCCAGCAGCCGGGACAATGGTGGCTACACCTTC
CASSRDNGGYTF
>TRBV23-1|TRBJ1-5|NA|NA
TGCGCCAGCAGTCAATCGAATAGTGGACAAGTACATTTT
CASSQSNSGQVHF
>TRBV9|TRBJ2-5|NA|NA
TGTGCCAGCAGCGGTCAAGAGACCCAGTACTTC
CASSGQETQYF
>TRBV5-4|TRBJ1-2|NA|NA
TGTGCCAGCAGCTCGACAACTAACTATGGCTACACCTTC
CASSSTTNYGYTF
>TRBV21-1|TRBJ2-5|NA|NA
TGTGCCAGCAGCAAAGATCGTGAAGGGCGGCAGACCCAGTACTTC
CASSKDREGRQTQYF
>TRBV30|TRBJ1-1|NA|NA
TGTGCCTGGAGGAGCAGGGAGATGAACACTGAAGCTTTCTTT
CAWRSREMNTEAFF
>TRBV7-2|TRBJ1-1|once|NA
TGTGCCAGCAGCCTGACACAGAACACTGAAGCTTTCTTT
CASSLTQNTEAFF
>TRBV25-1|TRBJ1-2|NA|NA
TGTGCCAGCAGGAACAGTAACTATGGCTACACCTTC
CASRNSNYGYTF
>TRBV4-3|TRBJ2-3|NA|NA
TGCGCCAGCAGCCAAGACGCGTCCACAGATACGCAGTATTTT
CASSQDASTDTQYF
>TRBV29-1|TRBJ2-5|NA|TRBD2
TGCAGCGTGGCGCCCGGGACTAGGGGGCAAGAGACCCAGTACTTC
CSVAPGTRGQETQYF
>TRBV14|TRBJ1-2|NA|NA
TGTGCCAGCAGCCAAGATCAAAATTCCCACAGGGACAACTATGGCTACACCTTC
CASSQDQNSHRDNYGYTF
>TRBV7-9|TRBJ2-7|few|NA
TGTGCCAGCAGCTCTAAAGAACCCTACGAGCAGTACTTC
CASSSKEPYEQYF
>TRBV25-1|TRBJ2-7|NA|NA
TGTGCCAGCTCTTTACAGGGCTACGAGCAGTACTTC
CASSLQGYEQYF
>TRBV29-1|TRBJ2-1|once|NA
TGCAGCGTTGGGGGGGAGTTAAACTCCTACAATGAGCAGTTCTTC
CSVGGELNSYNEQFF
>TRBV9|TRBJ2-3|NA|NA
TGTGCCAGCAGCGTAGATCCTGTGAGCACAGATACGCAGTATTTT
CASSVDPVSTDTQYF
>TRBV25-1|TRBJ2-3|NA|NA
TGTGCCAGCAGTGAAGAGTCCGATACGCAGTATTTT
CASSEESDTQYF
>TRBV4-1|TRBJ1-2|few|NA
TGCGCCAGCAGCCAAATCGGGTTAGAAAGCTACACCTTC
CASSQIGLESYTF
>TRBV28|TRBJ2-5|NA|NA
TGTGCCAGCAGTTTGGAGACCCAGTACTTC
CASSLETQYF
>TRBV7-2|TRBJ2-3|NA|TRBD1
TGTGCCAGCAGCTTAGCCCGGACAGGGGCAGATACGCAGTATTTT
CASSLARTGADTQYF
>TRBV14|TRBJ1-1|few|NA
TGTGCCAGCAGCTACAGTCGAAACACTGAAGCTTTCTTT
CASSYSRNTEAFF
>TRBV29-1|TRBJ2-1|NA|TRBD1
TGCAGCGTTGAAACAGGGGGCTATGAGCAGTTCTTC
CSVETGGYEQFF
>TRBV7-2|TRBJ1-1|few|TRBD1
TGTGCCAGCAGCTTCCGACAGGGGAACACTGAAGCTTTCTTT
CASSFRQGNTEAFF
>TRBV19|TRBJ2-2|NA|NA
TGTGCCAGTCGAAACACCGGGGAGCTGTTTTTT
CASRNTGELFF
>TRBV27|TRBJ2-7|NA|TRBD1
TGTGCCAGCAGCCCAGGGGGCCCCTACGAGCAGTACTTC
CASSPGGPYEQYF